A single sample is the source of the 8 T cell receptor beta chains below, sequenced in a study of radiation and T cells in renal cell carcinoma. The time point was: blood 2 weeks post-SBRT. Treatment of the sample: 15 Gy SBRT to primary tumor, nephrectomy 4 weeks later. Repertoires were generated with immunoSEQ multiplex PCR, while TCRdb's copy carries only in-frame clones and drops some. The sample contains roughly 140,000 clones, about 91% of which appear only once. The sample consisted of blood, taken from a patient whose treatment included radiotherapy and nephrectomy. The receptors were sampled from a woman aged 45-60 years with renal cell carcinoma.

Only a few counts were recorded for this clone. This sequence joins TRBV5-4 and TRBJ1-2; a possible D gene is TRBD1 (5 bases). Trimming left V 6 bases short and J 1 base short, with 13 bases between. Germline-derived CDR1 and CDR2 are SGHNT and YYREEE (reference sequence). This CDR3 is 14 amino acids long. This CDR3 reads CASTLARVNYGYTF. Written as DNA, the CDR3 is TGTGCCAGCACCCTAGCCAGGGTTAACTATGGCTACACCTTC.

J is TRBJ2-7 and V is TRBV6-1, with D perhaps TRBD2 (6 bases). Trimming removed 3 bases from V and 6 bases from J, with 15 bases in between. CDR1 is MNHNS and CDR2 is SASEGT in the germline V gene. This CDR3 is built from 14 residues. CDR3 protein: CASSELGGGSEQYF. DNA for the CDR3: TGTGCCAGCAGTGAGTTGGGTGGGGGGAGCGAGCAGTACTTC.

The CDR3: CASKGGTGGRLGGYTF. The CDR3 DNA reads TGTGCCAGCAAAGGGGGGACAGGGGGCCGGCTAGGTGGCTACACCTTC. The chain carries TRBV2 and TRBJ1-2; 12 nucleotides align to TRBD1. The CDR3 covers 16 residues. Looked up from germline, CDR1 is SNHLY and CDR2 is FYNNEI. The V segment lost 7 bases and the J segment 7 bases; nucleotides outside the gene matches: 13.

V is TRBV4-1 and J is TRBJ2-1, with TRBD1 as a possible D gene (6 bases). This CDR3 has 14 residues. Germline assignment: CDR1 MGHRA and CDR2 YSYEKL. Trimming took 3 bases from V and 4 from J, leaving 10 bases between them. CDR3 in amino acids: CASSQPDRYNEQFF. CDR3 nucleotide sequence: TGCGCCAGCAGCCAGCCGGACAGATACAATGAGCAGTTCTTC.

V and J are TRBV18 and TRBJ2-7; D might be TRBD1 (7 bases). Trimming pared 4 bases from V and 2 bases from J, leaving 12 bases between. The germline gives CDR1 KGHSH, CDR2 LQKENI. The CDR3 has 14 residues. As DNA, the CDR3 is TGTGCCAGCTCACGCGGGACAGAACCCTACGAGCAGTACTTC. Amino acid sequence: CASSRGTEPYEQYF.

The V gene is TRBV2, the J gene TRBJ1-2, with D perhaps matching TRBD1 (6 bases). Trimming took off 7 bases at V and 7 bases at J, with 13 bases between the two ends. CDR3 length: 12 amino acids. CDR1 is SNHLY, CDR2 FYNNEI, per germline. The chain's CDR3 is CASNLQGPGYTF. CDR3 sequence (DNA): TGTGCCAGCAACTTACAGGGTCCTGGCTACACCTTC.

The chain combines TRBV4-2 with TRBJ2-1; 7 bases are a match to TRBD2. The CDR3 sequence is 16 residues long. V lost 2 bases and J lost 3; bases outside the gene matches: 7. Germline V gene lookup returns CDR1 LGHNA and CDR2 YNFKEQ. CDR3 bases: TGTGCCAGCAGCCAATTCAATCCGGGGGGCTACAATGAGCAGTTCTTC. Its protein is CASSQFNPGGYNEQFF.

The sample holds one count of this clone. The chain is built from TRBV9 and TRBJ1-1; D remains ambiguous. Per the germline V gene, CDR1 is SGDLS and CDR2 is YYNGEE. The ends were cut back, 3 bases at V and 4 bases at J, with 10 bases in the middle. This CDR3 contains 13 residues. The CDR3 loop reads CASSAPGGTEAFF. CDR3 nucleotide sequence: TGTGCCAGCAGCGCCCCGGGCGGCACTGAAGCTTTCTTT.